The 8 T cell receptor beta chains below come from one sample, sequenced in a study of T cells in localized non-small cell lung cancer. TCRdb keeps only in-frame clones here, not all; method: immunoSEQ multiplex PCR. The table records approximately 24,000 clones, about 85% of them present only once. Here the sequenced sample was peripheral blood, taken before any cancer treatment. These receptors were obtained from a man aged 40-75 years with stage III squamous cell lung carcinoma.

The chain recombines TRBV5-8 with TRBJ2-7; 8 bases line up with TRBD1. The J segment lost 4 bases and the V segment lost 4 bases, leaving 4 bases of the junction unmatched. This CDR3 has 13 amino acids. CDR1 and CDR2 from the germline V gene are SGHTS and YDEGEE. The chain's CDR3 is CASSRDRKYEQYF. CDR3 DNA: TGTGCCAGCAGCCGGGACAGGAAATACGAGCAGTACTTC.

The chain combines TRBV18 with TRBJ2-3, with TRBD1 matching 9 bases. Germline V gene lookup returns CDR1 KGHSH and CDR2 LQKENI. Trimming took 0 bases from V and 4 from J; bases not matched to a gene: 5. The CDR3 runs 16 residues. The CDR3 region is CASSPPGTGKADTQYF. The DNA of the CDR3 is TGTGCCAGCTCACCACCCGGGACAGGGAAGGCAGATACGCAGTATTTT.

This clone was seen more than once but under ten times. The V and J genes are TRBV29-1 and TRBJ1-1; no firm D call. Germline V gene data show CDR1 as SQVTM and CDR2 as ANQGSEA. The CDR3 sequence is 10 residues long. Trimming took 6 bases from V and 0 from J, leaving 2 bases between them. The CDR3 sequence: CSVMNTEAFF. CDR3 in DNA: TGCAGCGTAATGAACACTGAAGCTTTCTTT.

This chain links TRBV6-5 with TRBJ2-3, with TRBD1 identical over 9 bases. There are 14 residues in the CDR3. Germline V CDR1 and CDR2: MNHEY, SVGAGI. V lost 4 bases, J lost 6 bases, and 5 bases stayed unmatched. CDR3 nucleotide sequence: TGTGCCAGCAGTTTGGACAGGGGTGGTGATACGCAGTATTTT. Its protein is CASSLDRGGDTQYF.

The V gene is TRBV2, the J gene TRBJ2-7; D gene unclear. V shed 5 bases and J shed 3 bases, with 8 bases lying between them. Germline V gene data show CDR1 as SNHLY and CDR2 as FYNNEI. The CDR3 length is 12 residues. CDR3 nucleotide sequence: TGTGCCAGCAGTATAGGGAACTACGAGCAGTACGTC. Protein product: CASSIGNYEQYV.

The chain couples TRBV6-5 to TRBJ2-1; 10 bases align to TRBD2. Germline CDR1 reads MNHEY; CDR2 reads SVGAGI. Trimming at V came to 0 bases and at J to 8 bases, leaving 7 bases not matched to a gene. CDR3 size: 16 residues. The CDR3 bases are TGTGCCAGCAGTTACTCGTGGACTAGCGGCCTATATGAGCAGTTCTTC. It translates to CASSYSWTSGLYEQFF.

The rearrangement joins TRBV18 to TRBJ2-2, with D hard to call. V was shortened by 6 bases and J by 3 bases, with 5 bases between the two germline ends. This CDR3 is 12 amino acids long. CDR1 and CDR2 (germline): KGHSH, LQKENI. The CDR3 DNA is TGTGCCAGCTCGACCTACACCGGGGAGCTGTTTTTT. It is translated as CASSTYTGELFF.

The V call is TRBV10-1, the J call TRBJ2-2, with TRBD2 matching over 9 bases. Germline CDR1 and CDR2: WNHNN and SYGVQD (reference sequence). Trimming removed 8 bases from V and 5 bases from J; junction bases left unmatched: 6. This CDR3 comprises 14 residues. The CDR3 region is CASGLAGYTGELFF. CDR3 nucleotide sequence: TGCGCCAGCGGTCTAGCGGGGTATACCGGGGAGCTGTTTTTT.